These 9 T cell receptor beta chains were all obtained from the same sample, sequenced in a study of cytomegalovirus exposure and HLA in healthy donors. Primers included in the PCR were 60 Vbeta and 13 Jbeta primers. TCRdb keeps only in-frame clones here, not all; method: immunoSEQ multiplex PCR. The data contain about 140,000 clones, roughly 87% of them singletons. Sequenced material: PBMCs. The receptors were sampled from a woman aged 40 to 49 in good health and CMV-seronegative.

V usage is TRBV5-1 and J usage is TRBJ2-3; 7 positions match TRBD1. The germline V gene has CDR1 SGHRS and CDR2 YFSETQ. This CDR3 contains 15 residues. V dropped 4 bases and J dropped 1; count of bases not matched to a gene: 6. CDR3 sequence: CASSQQGPGTDTQYF. CDR3 nucleotide sequence: TGCGCCAGCAGCCAACAGGGGCCCGGCACAGATACGCAGTATTTT.

The chain joins TRBV28 to TRBJ1-2, with 7 bases lining up with TRBD1. The germline V gene encodes CDR1 MDHEN and CDR2 SYDVKM. V dropped 4 bases and J dropped 4; count of bases not matched to a gene: 9. The CDR3 has 15 amino acids. The CDR3 is CASSSGQSSSYGYTF. The CDR3 DNA is TGTGCCAGCAGTTCGGGACAGTCTTCTTCCTATGGCTACACCTTC.

This clone appeared a few times. V is TRBV30 and J is TRBJ1-5, with D possibly matching TRBD1 (6 bases). Trimming removed 2 bases at V and 6 bases at J, with 20 bases between. Germline CDR1 GTSNPN, CDR2 SVGIG (reference sequence). The CDR3 is 16 amino acids. Written as DNA, the CDR3 is TGTGCCTGGAGTCGATTGGGACAACCAGGCGGTCAGCCCCAGCATTTT. Encoded protein: CAWSRLGQPGGQPQHF. Complete variable domain (other parts from reference TRBV30 and TRBJ1-5): SQTIHQWPATLVQPVGSPLSLECTVEGTSNPNLYWYRQAAGRGLQLLFYSVGIGQISSEVPQNLSASRPQDRQFILSSKKLLLSDSGFYLCAWSRLGQPGGQPQHFGDGTRLSIL.

This clone was detected only a few times. The genes are TRBV21-1 and TRBJ1-3; TRBD1 was called by the table and not checked on the DNA. TRBV21-1 is noted as a pseudogene. The CDR3 has 16 amino acids. The CDR3 loop is CASSKGSGYSGNTIYF. The CDR3 nucleotides are TGTGCCAGCAGCAAGGGTTCAGGGTACTCTGGAAACACCATATATTTT.

V gene TRBV6-6 combines with J gene TRBJ2-5; 7 bases agree with TRBD1. V trimming: 6 bases; J trimming: 1 base; junction bases outside the gene matches: 5. The CDR3 spans 14 residues. Germline V gene sequence: CDR1 MNHNY, CDR2 SVGAGI (reference sequence). The CDR3 DNA reads as TGTGCCAGCAGCGCGACAGGGTCCCAAGAGACCCAGTACTTC. It specifies CASSATGSQETQYF.

The CDR3 bases are TGTGCCAGCAGCTGGTGGGCGTCGGATGGCTACACCTTC. Its protein product is CASSWWASDGYTF. The chain employs TRBV7-2 and TRBJ1-2, with no clear D. CDR3 length equals 13 residues. Between the trimmed V and J ends, which lost 4 bases and 6 bases, there was a span of 12 bases. Germline CDR1 SGHTA, CDR2 FQGNSA.

This clone was recorded once. The rearrangement joins TRBV30 to TRBJ2-5; 7 nucleotides line up with TRBD1. The CDR3 extends over 13 amino acids. Trimming cost V 3 bases and J 2 bases; bases outside gene matches: 3. Per germline, CDR1 GTSNPN and CDR2 SVGIG (reference sequence). CDR3 DNA: TGTGCCTGGAGCCGGGGACAGCAAGAGACCCAGTACTTC. Translated, it gives CAWSRGQQETQYF.

The rearrangement uses TRBV28 and TRBJ2-5; 11 bases are shared with TRBD2. The DNA end is more similar to TRBJ2-7, so the J call may be wrong. This CDR3 is 15 amino acids long. Germline V gives CDR1 MDHEN, CDR2 SYDVKM. The CDR3 coding sequence is TGTGCCAGCAGTATCGGGACTAGCGGCTCCTACGAGCAGTACTTC. The encoded protein is CASSIGTSGSYEQYF.

This chain joins TRBV5-4 and TRBJ2-3, with TRBD2 identical over 13 bases. The CDR3 spans 15 residues. Germline trimming cut 6 bases from V and 6 bases from J; bases unmatched to any gene: 7. Per the germline V gene, CDR1 is SGHNT and CDR2 is YYREEE (reference sequence). The CDR3, as DNA: TGTGCCAGCACCCCACGGACTAGCGGGAGCGATACGCAGTATTTT. Its protein is CASTPRTSGSDTQYF.